These 14 T cell receptor beta chains share one sample of origin, sequenced in a study of OX40 agonist ivuxolimab in advanced cancers. Sequencing used immunoSEQ multiplex PCR; TCRdb keeps in-frame clones, though not all of them. The table shows around 70,000 clones, with approximately 82% occurring only once. Specimen: CD4+ or CD8+ T cells sorted from blood, collected in a trial of the OX40 agonist ivuxolimab. All receptors come from an adult with an advanced solid tumor such as melanoma, head and neck, liver or kidney cancer.

This clone was counted a single time. The rearrangement joins TRBV19 to TRBJ2-1; perhaps TRBD1 as D (6 bases). Per germline, CDR1 LNHDA and CDR2 SQIVND (reference sequence). This CDR3 is 13 amino acids long. Trimming cost V 2 bases and J 8 bases, with 10 bases left between them. CDR3 nucleotide sequence: TGTGCCAGTAGTATACAGGGGCAGGATGAGCAGTTCTTC. Protein product: CASSIQGQDEQFF.

V usage is TRBV28 and J usage is TRBJ1-5; D remains unclear. The CDR3 has 11 amino acids. The V and J ends lost 3 bases and 7 bases respectively, with 4 bases between them. The germline V gene has CDR1 MDHEN and CDR2 SYDVKM. The CDR3 loop reads CASSLGQPQHF. In DNA, the CDR3 is TGTGCCAGCAGTTTGGGCCAGCCCCAGCATTTT.

The chain carries TRBV11-2 and TRBJ2-1; 11 bases agree with TRBD2. CDR3 size: 18 residues. The ends lost 5 bases at V and 9 bases at J; junction bases unmatched: 18. Looked up from germline, CDR1 is SGHAT and CDR2 is FQNNGV. This chain's CDR3 is CASSQRYIGTSGGGEQFF. The CDR3 DNA sequence: TGTGCCAGCAGCCAAAGATATATCGGAACTAGCGGGGGAGGTGAGCAGTTCTTC.

About this clone: One base away lies a much larger clone, so this may be a sequencing read error. The chain couples TRBV7-9 to TRBJ2-7; D not certain. The CDR3 extends over 12 amino acids. Trimming shortened V by 1 base and J by 1 base, and 2 bases separated the two germline ends. Germline CDR1 SEHNR, CDR2 FQNEAQ (reference sequence). The CDR3 loop is CASSLESYEQYF. CDR3 nucleotide sequence: TGTGCCAGCAGCTTAGAATCCTACGAGCAGTACTTC.

The chain employs TRBV15 and TRBJ2-2; D perhaps matches TRBD1 (6 bases). Trimming took 1 base from V and 3 from J, leaving 18 bases between them. The germline CDR1 and CDR2 sequences are LNHNV and YYDKDF (reference sequence). The CDR3 length is 18 residues. The CDR3 nucleotides read TGTGCCACCAGCAGAGTAAGGCAGGGGATAGGCGACACCGGGGAGCTGTTTTTT. Translation: CATSRVRQGIGDTGELFF.

The chain recombines TRBV5-1 with TRBJ1-6; D unresolved. This CDR3 has 16 amino acids. CDR1 is SGHRS, CDR2 YFSETQ, per germline. Between the trimmed V and J ends, which lost 0 bases and 9 bases, there was a span of 16 bases. For the CDR3, the DNA is TGCGCCAGCAGCTTGGACGAAGTAAGGGTCGGTTCACCCCTCCACTTT. It is translated as CASSLDEVRVGSPLHF. The complete variable domain, with remaining parts taken from reference TRBV5-1 and TRBJ1-6, reads KAGVTQTPRYLIKTRGQQVTLSCSPISGHRSVSWYQQTPGQGLQFLFEYFSETQRNKGNFPGRFSGRQFSNSRSEMNVSTLELGDSALYLCASSLDEVRVGSPLHFGNGTRLTVT.

This chain links TRBV5-1 with TRBJ2-7; D gene ambiguous. V shed 0 bases and J shed 3 bases, with 13 bases lying between them. CDR3 length: 15 amino acids. Germline V gene sequence: CDR1 SGHRS, CDR2 YFSETQ. The CDR3 spells CASSLGSPPLYEQYF. CDR3 coding DNA: TGCGCCAGCAGCTTGGGCAGCCCTCCCCTCTACGAGCAGTACTTC.

This clone has a single count. V usage is TRBV9 and J usage is TRBJ2-2; D unclear. CDR3 length equals 13 residues. The V end lost 0 bases, the J end lost 6 bases, and 6 bases lay between the germline ends. Germline assignment: CDR1 SGDLS and CDR2 YYNGEE. The CDR3 DNA reads TGTGCCAGCAGCGTAGAGTTCGCCGGGGAGCTGTTTTTT. This encodes CASSVEFAGELFF. The whole variable domain, filled in from reference TRBV9 and TRBJ2-2, reads DSGVTQTPKHLITATGQRVTLRCSPRSGDLSVYWYQQSLDQGLQFLIQYYNGEERAKGNILERFSAQQFPDLHSELNLSSLELGDSALYFCASSVEFAGELFFGEGSRLTVL.

The CDR3 here is CASSLALTGGPRETQYF. CDR3 coding DNA: TGTGCCAGCAGCTTGGCCCTGACGGGAGGGCCGAGGGAGACCCAGTACTTC. This sequence joins TRBV5-5 and TRBJ2-5; 8 bases are a match to TRBD2. The CDR3 runs to 17 residues. Germline lookup yields CDR1 SGHKS and CDR2 YYEKEE (reference sequence). V shed 0 bases and J 5 bases; nucleotides not matched to a gene: 12.

The genes are TRBV13 and TRBJ2-5, with TRBD2 matching 8 bases. CDR3 size: 15 residues. V was pared by 5 bases and J by 1 base, with 6 bases of the junction left unmatched. CDR1 and CDR2 from the germline V gene are PRHDT and FYEKMQ (reference sequence). CDR3 in DNA: TGTGCCAGCAGCAGAGCGGCGGGAGGCCAAGAGACCCAGTACTTC. Its translation is CASSRAAGGQETQYF.

V gene TRBV18 combines with J gene TRBJ2-1, with TRBD2 matching over 10 bases. With 0 bases clipped from V and 9 bases from J, the junction kept 5 bases outside the gene matches. Germline values: CDR1 KGHSH, CDR2 LQKENI. The CDR3 is made up of 15 amino acids. The DNA for the CDR3 is TGTGCCAGCTCACCACCGGCTAGCGGGAGTAGTGAGCAGTTCTTC. As protein: CASSPPASGSSEQFF.

The V gene is TRBV7-2, the J gene TRBJ2-5; D perhaps matches TRBD2 (5 bases). V was shortened by 5 bases and J by 13 bases, with 17 bases between the two germline ends. There are 12 residues in the CDR3. In germline, CDR1 is SGHTA, CDR2 FQGNSA. The CDR3 nucleotides read TGTGCCAGCAGCCCCACGAGCGGCACGACGTACTTC. Translated, it gives CASSPTSGTTYF.

The rearrangement links TRBV28 to TRBJ2-7, with TRBD1 matching 7 bases. The CDR3 loop spans 15 amino acids. V shed 5 bases and J 2 bases; nucleotides not matched to a gene: 9. CDR1 MDHEN and CDR2 SYDVKM come from the germline V gene. CDR3 DNA sequence: TGTGCCAGCAGTCCAACAGGGGTCAGAGCCTACGAGCAGTACTTC. It codes for CASSPTGVRAYEQYF.

The V call is TRBV2, the J call TRBJ1-6, with a weak D call TRBD1 (6 bases). The germline V gene encodes CDR1 SNHLY and CDR2 FYNNEI. The CDR3 totals 14 residues. V lost 4 bases and J lost 4, with 8 bases in between. As DNA, the CDR3 is TGTGCCAGCAGTGTGCAGGGGTATAATTCACCCCTCCACTTT. Translating it yields CASSVQGYNSPLHF.